What follows is one TCR beta chain and its context. CDR3 length: 14 amino acids. With 6 bases clipped from V and 8 bases from J, the junction kept 11 bases outside the gene matches. The V gene's germline CDR1 is MDHEN and CDR2 SYDVKM. The source of the sample is a study of blood T cell repertoires in COVID-19. On the study more broadly: The samples span acute and convalescent COVID-19 from the United States, Italy and Spain. Nucleic acid was either cDNA or gDNA, and it came from T cells, B-cell-depleted T cells, or PBMCs.

Seattle patient enrollment occurred during active infection, with longitudinal follow-up thereafter. Authors' methods: Reference gene primer amplification gave nucleated cell count estimates. Using immunoSEQ multiplex PCR, the repertoire was profiled, and TCRdb retains in-frame clones only, with some absent. V and J calls and clone size are as listed in that table; D and trimming were resolved from the DNA. This table holds roughly 49,000 clones, 93% found once. This TCR came from a man in his sixties with COVID-19, enrolled during active disease. Material for sequencing was peripheral blood. The chain has TRBV28 and TRBJ1-2; TRBD1 matches at 8 bases. This CDR3 is CASRSQGEVRGYTF. The CDR3 DNA follows: TGTGCCAGCAGATCACAGGGGGAGGTTAGGGGCTACACCTTC.